Following are 20 T cell receptor beta chains from one sample sequenced in a study of blood T cell repertoires in COVID-19. Method: immunoSEQ multiplex PCR; TCRdb's copy keeps in-frame clones and lacks some. This table holds 130,000 to 150,000 clones, approximately 88% found once. Sequencing was carried out using peripheral blood. Receptor source: a woman between 50 and 59 years old with acute or convalescent COVID-19.

CDR3 residues: CASSQGTGFSHEQYF. The CDR3, as DNA: TGTGCCAGCAGCCAAGGTACAGGGTTTAGCCACGAGCAGTACTTC. The J gene is TRBJ2-7, the V gene TRBV14; perhaps TRBD1 as D (6 bases). Looked up from germline, CDR1 is SGHDN and CDR2 is FVKESK. There are 15 residues in the CDR3. V lost 1 base to trimming and J lost 5 bases, with 15 bases between them. The whole variable domain, remainder taken from reference TRBV14 and TRBJ2-7, is EAGVTQFPSHSVIEKGQTVTLRCDPISGHDNLYWYRRVMGKEIKFLLHFVKESKQDESGMPNNRFLAERTGGTYSTLKVQPAELEDSGVYFCASSQGTGFSHEQYFGPGTRLTVT.

The chain joins TRBV28 to TRBJ1-5, with D possibly being TRBD1 (5 bases). The ends were cut back, 6 bases at V and 2 bases at J, with 17 bases in the middle. The CDR3 runs 16 residues. CDR1 MDHEN and CDR2 SYDVKM come from the germline V gene. CDR3 loop: CASRPRGLRGNQPQHF. In DNA form, the CDR3 reads TGTGCCAGCAGGCCCCGGGGACTTCGTGGCAATCAGCCCCAGCATTTT. Full variable domain (rest looked up from reference TRBV28 and TRBJ1-5): DVKVTQSSRYLVKRTGEKVFLECVQDMDHENMFWYRQDPGLGLRLIYFSYDVKMKEKGDIPEGYSVSREKKERFSLILESASTNQTSMYLCASRPRGLRGNQPQHFGDGTRLSIL.

This sequence joins TRBV5-1 and TRBJ2-2; 11 bases are shared with TRBD2. The CDR3 runs to 17 residues. V was pared by 4 bases and J by 0 bases, with 5 bases of the junction left unmatched. Germline V CDR1 and CDR2: SGHRS, YFSETQ. The CDR3 nucleotides read TGCGCCAGCAGCGGAATGGGACTAGCGGCGAACACCGGGGAGCTGTTTTTT. Amino acid sequence: CASSGMGLAANTGELFF.

This sequence joins TRBV11-2 and TRBJ1-1, with D possibly matching TRBD1 (5 bases). This CDR3 is built from 14 residues. V was clipped by 1 base and J by 3 bases, with 9 bases between them. The V gene's germline CDR1 is SGHAT and CDR2 FQNNGV. Here the CDR3 reads CASSLGQGHTEAFF. The CDR3 DNA is TGTGCCAGCAGCTTAGGCCAGGGCCACACTGAAGCTTTCTTT.

The V and J genes are TRBV6-2 or TRBV6-3 and TRBJ2-5; TRBD2 aligns across 12 bases. Germline trimming cut 6 bases from V and 4 bases from J; bases unmatched to any gene: 15. This CDR3 comprises 18 residues. Germline V gene lookup returns CDR1 MNHEY and CDR2 SVGEGT. CDR3 protein: CASSPRTSGIYSAETQYF. DNA for the CDR3: TGTGCCAGCAGCCCAAGGACTAGCGGGATCTATTCTGCAGAGACCCAGTACTTC.

The chain carries TRBV7-2 and TRBJ2-2; D is perhaps TRBD2 (5 bases). Looked up from germline, CDR1 is SGHTA and CDR2 is FQGNSA. Trimming stripped 11 bases from V and 7 bases from J, with 11 bases between. The CDR3 totals 11 residues. This CDR3 is CAFRRGGELFF. CDR3 sequence (DNA): TGTGCCTTCCGTCGGGGCGGGGAGCTGTTTTTT. The whole variable domain, filled in from reference TRBV7-2 and TRBJ2-2, reads GAGVSQSPSNKVTEKGKDVELRCDPISGHTALYWYRQSLGQGLEFLIYFQGNSAPDKSGLPSDRFSAERTGGSVSTLTIQRTQQEDSAVYLCAFRRGGELFFGEGSRLTVL.

This clone was detected a few times. The gene calls are TRBV29-1 and TRBJ2-2, with TRBD2 matching over 9 bases. This CDR3 is 14 amino acids long. The germline V gene encodes CDR1 SQVTM and CDR2 ANQGSEA. After removal of 3 bases from V and 4 bases from J, the junction contained 3 bases not matched to a gene. The CDR3 DNA sequence: TGCAGCGTTGATCTAGCGGGATCCACCGGGGAGCTGTTTTTT. Its translation is CSVDLAGSTGELFF.

The chain is built from TRBV10-3 and TRBJ1-2; no clear D gene. V lost 5 bases to trimming and J lost 10 bases, with 11 bases between them. CDR1 is ENHRY and CDR2 is SYGVKD in the germline V gene. There are 11 residues in the CDR3. Here the CDR3 DNA reads TGTGCCATCAGTCAAGACACTTCCTACACCTTC. Protein product: CAISQDTSYTF.

V and J are TRBV19 and TRBJ2-1; 14 nucleotides line up with TRBD2. Germline V gene sequence: CDR1 LNHDA, CDR2 SQIVND (reference sequence). Trimming at V came to 5 bases and at J to 14 bases, leaving 14 bases not matched to a gene. The length of the CDR3 is 16 residues. The CDR3 loop is CASSAAGTSGRNREFF. The CDR3 DNA reads TGTGCCAGTAGTGCCGCCGGGACTAGCGGGAGAAATAGGGAGTTCTTC. The complete variable domain, with remaining parts taken from reference TRBV19 and TRBJ2-1, reads DGGITQSPKYLFRKEGQNVTLSCEQNLNHDAMYWYRQDPGQGLRLIYYSQIVNDFQKGDIAEGYSVSREKKESFPLTVTSAQKNPTAFYLCASSAAGTSGRNREFFGPGTRLTVL.

The chain links TRBV19 to TRBJ2-2; 9 bases are shared with TRBD1. The CDR3 spans 18 residues. The germline gives CDR1 LNHDA, CDR2 SQIVND (reference sequence). Germline trimming cut 3 bases from V and 2 bases from J; bases unmatched to any gene: 10. The DNA for the CDR3 is TGTGCCAGTAGTATCCGGGCTCAGGACAGGGGAAACACCGGGGAGCTGTTTTTT. Translation: CASSIRAQDRGNTGELFF.

In its sample, this clone was seen a few times. The chain combines TRBV6-5 with TRBJ2-6; D is ambiguous. V was clipped by 6 bases and J by 0 bases, with 6 bases between them. This CDR3 is 14 amino acids long. Germline V gene sequence: CDR1 MNHEY, CDR2 SVGAGI. CDR3 bases: TGTGCCAGCAGGGGCTTCTCTGGGGCCAACGTCCTGACTTTC. Protein product: CASRGFSGANVLTF.

The V and J genes are TRBV19 and TRBJ1-1; D unclear. V lost 4 bases and J lost 0, with 12 bases in between. CDR3 length: 15 amino acids. Germline assignment: CDR1 LNHDA and CDR2 SQIVND (reference sequence). CDR3 in DNA: TGTGCCAGTAGTACGGTCCTTAACCTGAACACTGAAGCTTTCTTT. It is translated as CASSTVLNLNTEAFF.

J is TRBJ1-1 and V is TRBV12-3 or TRBV12-4; no firm D call. Trimming took 3 bases from V and 4 from J, leaving 9 bases between them. The CDR3 totals 13 residues. In nucleotides, the CDR3 is TGTGCCAGCAGTTTCGCGGTTATCACTGAAGCTTTCTTT. This translates into CASSFAVITEAFF.

The chain has TRBV5-1 and TRBJ2-7, with D tentatively TRBD1 (6 bases). Trimming took off 0 bases at V and 6 bases at J, with 13 bases between the two ends. The germline V gene has CDR1 SGHRS and CDR2 YFSETQ. The CDR3 length is 14 residues. The CDR3 DNA reads TGCGCCAGCAGCTTGGCGGACAGTCTTGGCGAGCAGTACTTC. Translation: CASSLADSLGEQYF.

CDR3: CASSLYAGLGEKLFF. In DNA, the CDR3 is TGTGCCAGCAGTTTATACGCAGGGTTGGGTGAAAAACTGTTTTTT. This sequence joins TRBV27 and TRBJ1-4; perhaps TRBD1 as D (5 bases). Germline V lookup: CDR1 MNHEY, CDR2 SMNVEV (reference sequence). The V end lost 1 base, the J end lost 7 bases, and 13 bases lay between the germline ends. The CDR3 sequence is 15 residues long.

The rearrangement joins TRBV18 to TRBJ1-3; no reliable D call. The V gene's germline CDR1 is KGHSH and CDR2 LQKENI. V shed 3 bases and J shed 4 bases, with 10 bases lying between them. The length of the CDR3 is 14 residues. The CDR3 loop reads CASSPPSRGNTIYF. The CDR3 nucleotides read TGTGCCAGCTCACCCCCATCCAGGGGAAACACCATATATTTT.

The chain is built from TRBV9 and TRBJ1-1; D remains unclear. This CDR3 is 13 amino acids long. Trimming stripped 3 bases from V and 0 bases from J, with 6 bases between. Germline V lookup: CDR1 SGDLS, CDR2 YYNGEE. The CDR3 nucleotides are TGTGCCAGCAGCGGACTCCTGAACACTGAAGCTTTCTTT. The encoded protein is CASSGLLNTEAFF.

This clone was observed a single time. The J gene is TRBJ1-1, the V gene TRBV5-6; 9 bases map to TRBD1. J gave up 10 bases and V 1 base, and 2 bases lay outside the gene matches. The CDR3 consists of 12 residues. Germline V lookup: CDR1 SGHDT, CDR2 YYEEEE. For the CDR3, the DNA is TGTGCCAGCAGCTTGTTGGACAGGGGAGCTTTCTTT. Protein: CASSLLDRGAFF.

V and J are TRBV3-1 (or the pseudogene TRBV3-2) and TRBJ1-4; TRBD1 aligns across 7 bases. CDR1 and CDR2 from the germline V gene are LGHDT and YNNKEL (reference sequence). The CDR3 length is 16 residues. V gave up 3 bases and J gave up 5 bases; unmatched junction bases: 9. The DNA for the CDR3 is TGTGCCAGCAGCCACTTCTCCGGGACAGCAAATGAAAAACTGTTTTTT. Translated: CASSHFSGTANEKLFF.

The genes are TRBV28 and TRBJ1-1; TRBD1 is a possible D gene (5 bases). The CDR3 sequence is 13 residues long. Germline V gives CDR1 MDHEN, CDR2 SYDVKM. Trimming stripped 3 bases from V and 2 bases from J, with 7 bases between. The CDR3 region has the DNA TGTGCCAGCAGTTTTCAGGGTAACACTGAAGCTTTCTTT. This translates into CASSFQGNTEAFF.